Sequencing of this TCR beta chain was carried out in a study of patients and donors after allogeneic stem cell transplantation. TCRdb reprocessed the RT-PCR reads with MiXCR, giving one entry per CDR3 protein. The table includes some 150,000 distinct CDR3 sequences, approximately 37% detected once. Germline V gene lookup returns CDR1 DFQATT and CDR2 SNEGSKA (reference sequence). With 6 bases removed from V and 6 bases from J, the gap between germline ends came to 21 bases. The CDR3 is 15 residues long. The TCR was taken from a human donor who was either an allogeneic HSCT recipient or a stem cell or donor lymphocyte infusion donor (not recorded which). It is not recorded whose cells these are; they may come from a transplant donor. The chain joins TRBV20-1 to TRBJ1-5; D unresolved. Sequencing was performed on blood, either unsorted or a sorted T cell fraction (not recorded which). This chain's CDR3 is CSASFEALGGQPQHF. The CDR3, as DNA: TGCAGTGCAAGTTTTGAGGCCCTAGGTGGTCAGCCCCAGCATTTT.